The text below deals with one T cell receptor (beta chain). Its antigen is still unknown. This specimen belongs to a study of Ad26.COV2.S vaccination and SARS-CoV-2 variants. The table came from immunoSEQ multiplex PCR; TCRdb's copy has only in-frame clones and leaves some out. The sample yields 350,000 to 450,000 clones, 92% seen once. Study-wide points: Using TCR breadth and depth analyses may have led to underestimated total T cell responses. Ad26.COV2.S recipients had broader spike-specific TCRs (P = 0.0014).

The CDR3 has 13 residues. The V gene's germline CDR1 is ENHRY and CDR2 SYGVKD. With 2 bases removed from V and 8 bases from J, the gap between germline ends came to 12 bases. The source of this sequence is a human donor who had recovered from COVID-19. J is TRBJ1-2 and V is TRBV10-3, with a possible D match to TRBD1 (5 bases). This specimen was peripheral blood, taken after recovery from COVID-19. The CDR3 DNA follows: TGTGCCATCAGTGAGAGTGGAGGGGACGGCTACACCTTC. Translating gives CAISESGGDGYTF.